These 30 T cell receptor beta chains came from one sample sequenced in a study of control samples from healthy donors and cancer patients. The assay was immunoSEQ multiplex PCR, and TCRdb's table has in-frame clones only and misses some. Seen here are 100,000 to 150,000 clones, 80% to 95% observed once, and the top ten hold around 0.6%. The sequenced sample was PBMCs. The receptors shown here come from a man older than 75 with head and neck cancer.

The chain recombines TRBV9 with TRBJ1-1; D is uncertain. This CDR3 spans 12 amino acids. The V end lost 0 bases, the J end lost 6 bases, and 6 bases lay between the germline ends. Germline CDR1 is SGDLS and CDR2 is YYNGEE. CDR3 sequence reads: CASSVGVSEAFF. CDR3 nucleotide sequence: TGTGCCAGCAGCGTAGGTGTGTCTGAAGCTTTCTTT. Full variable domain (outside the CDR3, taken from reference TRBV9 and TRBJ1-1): DSGVTQTPKHLITATGQRVTLRCSPRSGDLSVYWYQQSLDQGLQFLIQYYNGEERAKGNILERFSAQQFPDLHSELNLSSLELGDSALYFCASSVGVSEAFFGQGTRLTVV.

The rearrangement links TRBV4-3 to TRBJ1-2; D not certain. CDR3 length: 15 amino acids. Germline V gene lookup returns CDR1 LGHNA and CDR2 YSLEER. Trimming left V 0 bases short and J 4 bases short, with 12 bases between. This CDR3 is CASSQERGNFYGYTF. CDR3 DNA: TGCGCCAGCAGCCAAGAAAGAGGGAATTTCTATGGCTACACCTTC.

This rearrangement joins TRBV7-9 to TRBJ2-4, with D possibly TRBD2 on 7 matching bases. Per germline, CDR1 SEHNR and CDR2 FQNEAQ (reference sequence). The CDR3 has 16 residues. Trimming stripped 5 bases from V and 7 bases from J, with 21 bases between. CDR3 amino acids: CASSPGGGGASNIQYF. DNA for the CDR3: TGTGCCAGCAGCCCCGGGGGAGGGGGGGCTTCGAACATTCAGTACTTC.

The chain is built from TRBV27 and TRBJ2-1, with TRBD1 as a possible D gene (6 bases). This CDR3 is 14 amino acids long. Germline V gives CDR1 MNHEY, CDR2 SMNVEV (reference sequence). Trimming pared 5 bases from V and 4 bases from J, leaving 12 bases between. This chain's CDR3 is CASSPLDRYNEQFF. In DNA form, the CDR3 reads TGTGCCAGCAGTCCCCTCGACAGGTACAATGAGCAGTTCTTC.

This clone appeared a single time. CDR3 DNA: TGCAGCGTCGACAGGGGGGGCACAGATACGCAGTATTTT. Amino acids: CSVDRGGTDTQYF. The chain combines TRBV29-1 with TRBJ2-3; 9 nucleotides line up with TRBD1. The germline V gene has CDR1 SQVTM and CDR2 ANQGSEA. The CDR3 consists of 13 residues. J gave up 1 base and V 6 bases, and 2 bases lay outside the gene matches.

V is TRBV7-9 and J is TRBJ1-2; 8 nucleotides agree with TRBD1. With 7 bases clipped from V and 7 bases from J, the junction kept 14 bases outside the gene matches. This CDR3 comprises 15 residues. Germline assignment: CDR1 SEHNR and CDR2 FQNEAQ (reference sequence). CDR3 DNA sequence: TGTGCCAGCAACACCTACGGACAGGGCGAGTCTGGCTACACCTTC. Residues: CASNTYGQGESGYTF.

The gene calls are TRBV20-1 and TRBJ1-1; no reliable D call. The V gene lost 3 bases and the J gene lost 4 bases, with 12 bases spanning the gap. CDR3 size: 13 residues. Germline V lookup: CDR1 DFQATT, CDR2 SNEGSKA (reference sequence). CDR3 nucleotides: TGCAGTGCTAGTTCCCCCTCTTCCACTGAAGCTTTCTTT. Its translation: CSASSPSSTEAFF.

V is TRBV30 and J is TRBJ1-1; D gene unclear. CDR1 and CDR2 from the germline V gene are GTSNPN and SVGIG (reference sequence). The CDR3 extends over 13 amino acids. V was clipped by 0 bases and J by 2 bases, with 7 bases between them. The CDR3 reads CAWSVLSNTEAFF. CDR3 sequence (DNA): TGTGCCTGGAGTGTACTCTCAAACACTGAAGCTTTCTTT.

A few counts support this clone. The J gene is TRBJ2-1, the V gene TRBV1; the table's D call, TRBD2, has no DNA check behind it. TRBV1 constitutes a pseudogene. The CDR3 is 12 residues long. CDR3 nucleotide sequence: TGCACCAGCAGCCACAGACTAGCCTGTCAGTTCTTC. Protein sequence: CTSSHRLACQFF.

The CDR3 bases are TGTGCCAGCAGCCAACCCCAAGGGGGCGTTTACTATGGCTACACCTTC. Protein: CASSQPQGGVYYGYTF. The chain is built from TRBV5-4 and TRBJ1-2; 7 bases align to TRBD1. The germline CDR1 and CDR2 sequences are SGHNT and YYREEE (reference sequence). V lost 4 bases to trimming and J lost 3 bases; unmatched junction nucleotides: 12. The CDR3 length is 16 residues.

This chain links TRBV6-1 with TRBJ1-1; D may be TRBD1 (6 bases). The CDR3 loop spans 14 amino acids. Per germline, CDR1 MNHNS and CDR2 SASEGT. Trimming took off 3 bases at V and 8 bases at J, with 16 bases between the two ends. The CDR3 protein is CASSDRGGGSEAFF. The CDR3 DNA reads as TGTGCCAGCAGTGACAGGGGAGGGGGGAGCGAAGCTTTCTTT.

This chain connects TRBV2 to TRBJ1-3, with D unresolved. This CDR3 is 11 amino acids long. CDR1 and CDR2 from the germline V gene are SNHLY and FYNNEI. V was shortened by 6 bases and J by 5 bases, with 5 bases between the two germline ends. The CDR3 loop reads CASRTRNTIYF. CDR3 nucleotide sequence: TGTGCCAGCAGAACGAGAAACACCATATATTTT.

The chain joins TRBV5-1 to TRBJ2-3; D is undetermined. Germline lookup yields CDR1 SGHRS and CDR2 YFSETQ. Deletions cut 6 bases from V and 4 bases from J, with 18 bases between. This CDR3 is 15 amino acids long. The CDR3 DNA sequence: TGCGCCAGCAACAGAGACTCCTCGCGGCCAGATACGCAGTATTTT. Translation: CASNRDSSRPDTQYF.

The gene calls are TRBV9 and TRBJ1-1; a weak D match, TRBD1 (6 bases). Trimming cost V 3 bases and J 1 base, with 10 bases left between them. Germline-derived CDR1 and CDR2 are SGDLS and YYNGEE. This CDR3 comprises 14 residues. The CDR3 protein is CASSALQGNTEAFF. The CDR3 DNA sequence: TGTGCCAGCAGCGCATTACAGGGGAACACTGAAGCTTTCTTT. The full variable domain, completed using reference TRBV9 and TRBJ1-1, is DSGVTQTPKHLITATGQRVTLRCSPRSGDLSVYWYQQSLDQGLQFLIQYYNGEERAKGNILERFSAQQFPDLHSELNLSSLELGDSALYFCASSALQGNTEAFFGQGTRLTVV.

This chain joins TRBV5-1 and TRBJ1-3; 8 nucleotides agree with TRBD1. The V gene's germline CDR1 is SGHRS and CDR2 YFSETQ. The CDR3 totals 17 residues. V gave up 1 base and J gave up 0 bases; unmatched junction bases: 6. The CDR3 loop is CASSLLRGTGSGNTIYF. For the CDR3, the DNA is TGCGCCAGCAGCTTGTTACGGGGGACAGGCTCTGGAAACACCATATATTTT.

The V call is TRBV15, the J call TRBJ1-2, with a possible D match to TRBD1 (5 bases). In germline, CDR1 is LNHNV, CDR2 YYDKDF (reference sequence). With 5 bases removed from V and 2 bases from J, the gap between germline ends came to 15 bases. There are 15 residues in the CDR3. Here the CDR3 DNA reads TGTGCCACCAGCCTCGCGGGGGGTGAAAACTATGGCTACACCTTC. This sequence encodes CATSLAGGENYGYTF.

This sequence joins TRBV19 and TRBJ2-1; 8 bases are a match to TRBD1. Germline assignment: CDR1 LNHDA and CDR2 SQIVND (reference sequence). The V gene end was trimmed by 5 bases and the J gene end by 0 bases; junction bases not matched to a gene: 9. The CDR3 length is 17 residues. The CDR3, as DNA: TGTGCCAGTAGTGCCCGACAGGGGACGATCTCCTACAATGAGCAGTTCTTC. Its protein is CASSARQGTISYNEQFF. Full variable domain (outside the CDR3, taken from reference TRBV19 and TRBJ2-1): DGGITQSPKYLFRKEGQNVTLSCEQNLNHDAMYWYRQDPGQGLRLIYYSQIVNDFQKGDIAEGYSVSREKKESFPLTVTSAQKNPTAFYLCASSARQGTISYNEQFFGPGTRLTVL.

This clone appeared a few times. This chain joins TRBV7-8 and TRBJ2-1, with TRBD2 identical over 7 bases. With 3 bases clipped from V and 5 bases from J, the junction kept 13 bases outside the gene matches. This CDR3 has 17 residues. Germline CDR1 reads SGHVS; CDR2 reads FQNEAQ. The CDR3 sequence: CASSFSRLGEGNNEQFF. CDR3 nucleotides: TGTGCCAGCAGCTTCAGCCGGTTGGGGGAGGGCAACAATGAGCAGTTCTTC.

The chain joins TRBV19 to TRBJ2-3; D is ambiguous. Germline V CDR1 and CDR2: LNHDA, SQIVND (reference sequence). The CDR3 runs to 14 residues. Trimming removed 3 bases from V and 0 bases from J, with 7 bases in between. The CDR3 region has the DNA TGTGCCAGTAGTATTCGGTTTAGCACAGATACGCAGTATTTT. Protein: CASSIRFSTDTQYF. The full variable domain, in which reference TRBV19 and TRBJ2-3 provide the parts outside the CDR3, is DGGITQSPKYLFRKEGQNVTLSCEQNLNHDAMYWYRQDPGQGLRLIYYSQIVNDFQKGDIAEGYSVSREKKESFPLTVTSAQKNPTAFYLCASSIRFSTDTQYFGPGTRLTVL.

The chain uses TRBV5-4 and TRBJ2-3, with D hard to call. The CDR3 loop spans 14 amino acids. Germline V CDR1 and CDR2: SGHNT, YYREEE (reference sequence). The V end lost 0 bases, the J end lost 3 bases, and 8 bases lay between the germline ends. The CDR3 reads CASSLDRPTDTQYF. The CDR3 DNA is TGTGCCAGCAGCTTGGACAGACCGACAGATACGCAGTATTTT. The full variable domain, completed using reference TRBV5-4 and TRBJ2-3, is ETGVTQSPTHLIKTRGQQVTLRCSSQSGHNTVSWYQQALGQGPQFIFQYYREEENGRGNFPPRFSGLQFPNYSSELNVNALELDDSALYLCASSLDRPTDTQYFGPGTRLTVL.

The CDR3 DNA reads as TGTGCCAGCAGCACACTACCGGGACTAGCGGGAGTGGATACGCAGTATTTT. It specifies CASSTLPGLAGVDTQYF. The chain joins TRBV13 to TRBJ2-3, with 14 bases lining up with TRBD2. V lost 5 bases and J lost 6; bases outside the gene matches: 10. CDR3 length: 17 residues. The germline CDR1 and CDR2 sequences are PRHDT and FYEKMQ (reference sequence).

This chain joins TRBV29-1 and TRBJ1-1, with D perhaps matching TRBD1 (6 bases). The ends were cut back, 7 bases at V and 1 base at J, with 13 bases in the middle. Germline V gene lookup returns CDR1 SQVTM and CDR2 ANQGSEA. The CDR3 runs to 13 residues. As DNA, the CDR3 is TGCAGCGGTAATGACAGGAGGAACACTGAAGCTTTCTTT. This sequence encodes CSGNDRRNTEAFF.

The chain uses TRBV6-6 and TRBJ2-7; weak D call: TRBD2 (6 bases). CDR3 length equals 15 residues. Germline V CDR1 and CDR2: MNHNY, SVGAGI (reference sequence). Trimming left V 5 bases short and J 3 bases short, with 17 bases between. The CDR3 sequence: CASSHPQEGSYEQYF. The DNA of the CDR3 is TGTGCCAGCAGTCACCCCCAGGAGGGGAGCTACGAGCAGTACTTC.

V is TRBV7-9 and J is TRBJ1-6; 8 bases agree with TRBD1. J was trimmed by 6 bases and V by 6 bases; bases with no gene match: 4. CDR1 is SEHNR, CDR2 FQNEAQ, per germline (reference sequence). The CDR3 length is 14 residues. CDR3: CASSAGGGNSPLHF. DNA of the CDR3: TGTGCCAGCAGTGCAGGGGGCGGTAATTCACCCCTCCACTTT. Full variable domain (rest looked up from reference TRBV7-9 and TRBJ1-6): DTGVSQNPRHKITKRGQNVTFRCDPISEHNRLYWYRQTLGQGPEFLTYFQNEAQLEKSRLLSDRFSAERPKGSFSTLEIQRTEQGDSAMYLCASSAGGGNSPLHFGNGTRLTVT.

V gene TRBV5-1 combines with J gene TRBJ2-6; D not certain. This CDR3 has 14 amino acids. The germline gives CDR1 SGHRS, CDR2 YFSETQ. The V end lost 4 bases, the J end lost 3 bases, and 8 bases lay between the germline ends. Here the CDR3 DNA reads TGCGCCAGCAGCCCCTTAGGTGGGGCCAACGTCCTGACTTTC. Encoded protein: CASSPLGGANVLTF.

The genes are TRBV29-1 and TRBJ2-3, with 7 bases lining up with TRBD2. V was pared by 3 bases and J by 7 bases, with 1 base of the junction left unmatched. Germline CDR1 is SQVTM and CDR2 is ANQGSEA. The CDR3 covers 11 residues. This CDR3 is CSVEGGNTQYF. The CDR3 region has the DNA TGCAGCGTTGAGGGGGGGAATACGCAGTATTTT.

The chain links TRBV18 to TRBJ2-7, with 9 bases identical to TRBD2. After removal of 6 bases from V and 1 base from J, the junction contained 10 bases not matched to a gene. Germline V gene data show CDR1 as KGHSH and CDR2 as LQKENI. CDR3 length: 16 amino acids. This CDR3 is CASSGTSGPLSYEQYF. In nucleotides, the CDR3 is TGTGCCAGCTCGGGTACTAGCGGGCCTTTATCCTACGAGCAGTACTTC. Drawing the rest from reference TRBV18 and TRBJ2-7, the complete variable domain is NAGVMQNPRHLVRRRGQEARLRCSPMKGHSHVYWYRQLPEEGLKFMVYLQKENIIDESGMPKERFSAEFPKEGPSILRIQQVVRGDSAAYFCASSGTSGPLSYEQYFGPGTRLTVT.

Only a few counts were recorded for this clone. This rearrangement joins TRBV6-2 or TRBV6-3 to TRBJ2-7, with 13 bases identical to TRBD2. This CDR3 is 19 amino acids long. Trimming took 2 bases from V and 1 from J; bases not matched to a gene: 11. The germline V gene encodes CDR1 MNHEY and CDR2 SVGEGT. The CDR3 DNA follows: TGTGCCAGCAGTTACAATCTGCGACTAGCGGGAGGATCTTCCTACGAGCAGTACTTC. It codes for CASSYNLRLAGGSSYEQYF.

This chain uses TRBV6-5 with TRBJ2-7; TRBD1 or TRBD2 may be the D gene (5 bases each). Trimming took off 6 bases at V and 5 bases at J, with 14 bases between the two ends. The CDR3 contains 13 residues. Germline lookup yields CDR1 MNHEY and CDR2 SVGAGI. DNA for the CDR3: TGTGCCAGCAGGGTCAGGGAGATCAACGAGCAGTACTTC. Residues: CASRVREINEQYF.

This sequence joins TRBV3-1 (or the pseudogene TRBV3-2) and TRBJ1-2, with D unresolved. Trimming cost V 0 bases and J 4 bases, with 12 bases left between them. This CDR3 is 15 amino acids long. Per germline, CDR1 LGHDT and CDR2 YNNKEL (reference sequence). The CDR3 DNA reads TGTGCCAGCAGCCAAGAACTTCAGACCTCCTATGGCTACACCTTC. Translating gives CASSQELQTSYGYTF.